One and the same sample provided the 28 T cell receptor beta chains below, sequenced in a study of OX40 agonist ivuxolimab in advanced cancers. Only in-frame clones appear in the TCRdb table, and some are missing; sequencing was by immunoSEQ multiplex PCR. The repertoire includes 45,000 to 60,000 clones, about four fifths of them detected once, and approximately 1.1% sits in the top ten. Specimen: CD4+ or CD8+ T cells sorted from blood, collected in a trial of the OX40 agonist ivuxolimab. The receptors originated from an adult with an advanced solid tumor such as melanoma, head and neck, liver or kidney cancer.

This chain connects TRBV12-1 to TRBJ2-5; the table calls TRBD2, which could not be checked here. TRBV12-1 is deemed a pseudogene. This CDR3 spans 15 amino acids. CDR3 DNA sequence: TGTGCCAGCAGAGAGGTGGTAGCGGGGGAAGAGACCCAGTACTTC. Its protein is CASREVVAGEETQYF.

The chain employs TRBV7-9 and TRBJ1-1, with D maybe TRBD1 (6 bases). The V and J ends lost 6 bases and 1 base respectively, with 9 bases between them. This CDR3 is built from 13 residues. The V gene's germline CDR1 is SEHNR and CDR2 FQNEAQ (reference sequence). CDR3 sequence: CASRKDRNTEAFF. DNA for the CDR3: TGTGCCAGCAGAAAGGACAGGAACACTGAAGCTTTCTTT.

This clone has a single count. The chain uses TRBV29-1 and TRBJ2-3; 9 positions agree with TRBD2. The CDR3 covers 15 residues. Germline lookup yields CDR1 SQVTM and CDR2 ANQGSEA. The V and J ends lost 4 bases and 4 bases, in that order; junction bases with no gene match: 9. CDR3 sequence: CSVVAPGGGADTQYF. CDR3 sequence (DNA): TGCAGCGTTGTGGCCCCGGGCGGGGGGGCAGATACGCAGTATTTT.

The chain combines TRBV6-1 with TRBJ2-5; 9 bases align to TRBD1. J gave up 3 bases and V 7 bases, and 3 bases lay outside the gene matches. CDR1 MNHNS and CDR2 SASEGT come from the germline V gene. CDR3 length equals 13 residues. In DNA form, the CDR3 reads TGTGCCAGCAAACGACAGGGGGAAGAGACCCAGTACTTC. It specifies CASKRQGEETQYF.

The V and J genes are TRBV19 and TRBJ2-7, with D perhaps matching TRBD2 (5 bases). Trimming took 5 bases from V and 2 from J, leaving 13 bases between them. There are 14 residues in the CDR3. From germline, CDR1 is LNHDA and CDR2 SQIVND (reference sequence). CDR3 protein: CASSLTNGAYEQYF. The CDR3 bases are TGTGCCAGTAGTTTAACGAACGGGGCCTACGAGCAGTACTTC.

This chain links TRBV15 with TRBJ1-5; D might be TRBD1 (6 bases). V was cut by 0 bases and J by 3 bases, with 15 bases left in between. This CDR3 spans 17 amino acids. Germline values: CDR1 LNHNV, CDR2 YYDKDF (reference sequence). CDR3 nucleotides: TGTGCCACCAGCAGAGAATGGCGGGACAATCCCAATCAGCCCCAGCATTTT. Amino acids: CATSREWRDNPNQPQHF.

The chain couples TRBV2 to TRBJ1-2; D gene ambiguous. Trimming stripped 7 bases from V and 0 bases from J, with 6 bases between. The CDR3 has 12 residues. Germline CDR1 SNHLY, CDR2 FYNNEI. CDR3 region: CASTGANYGYTF. The CDR3, as DNA: TGTGCCAGCACCGGAGCTAACTATGGCTACACCTTC.

The chain employs TRBV5-1 and TRBJ2-3; 7 positions agree with TRBD2. CDR1 and CDR2 from the germline V gene are SGHRS and YFSETQ. V shed 4 bases and J 0 bases; nucleotides not matched to a gene: 14. This CDR3 region has 18 residues. The CDR3 is CASSPRGGSGISTDTQYF. For the CDR3, the DNA is TGCGCCAGCAGCCCGCGGGGCGGGAGCGGTATCAGCACAGATACGCAGTATTTT. Based on the CDR3 plus reference TRBV5-1 and TRBJ2-3, the full variable domain is KAGVTQTPRYLIKTRGQQVTLSCSPISGHRSVSWYQQTPGQGLQFLFEYFSETQRNKGNFPGRFSGRQFSNSRSEMNVSTLELGDSALYLCASSPRGGSGISTDTQYFGPGTRLTVL.

The chain has TRBV21-1 and TRBJ2-7; the table's D call, TRBD1, has no DNA check behind it. TRBV21-1 is an annotated pseudogene. This CDR3 has 16 residues. As DNA, the CDR3 is TGTGCCAGCAGCAACAATGCCGGGACAGAACCCTACGAGCAGTACTTC. Translating it yields CASSNNAGTEPYEQYF.

The chain employs TRBV28 and TRBJ2-2; 10 positions agree with TRBD1. CDR1 MDHEN and CDR2 SYDVKM come from the germline V gene. The CDR3 is 15 residues long. The junction had 2 bases not matched to a gene; V was cut back by 6 bases and J by 1 base. The CDR3 here is CASRGQGVNTGELFF. The CDR3 nucleotides are TGTGCCAGCAGAGGACAGGGGGTGAACACCGGGGAGCTGTTTTTT.

The chain couples TRBV7-6 to TRBJ2-7, with a possible D match to TRBD1 (6 bases). Germline V lookup: CDR1 SGHVS, CDR2 FNYEAQ. Trimming stripped 3 bases from V and 0 bases from J, with 12 bases between. This CDR3 has 15 residues. In nucleotides, the CDR3 is TGTGCCAGCAGCTTCCGGGCAGGGGCCTCCTACGAGCAGTACTTC. Protein product: CASSFRAGASYEQYF.

This clone was counted a single time. The CDR3 DNA reads as TGCGCCAGCAGAATCCAGACAGAGATTACCTACGAGCAGTACTTC. Protein: CASRIQTEITYEQYF. The chain has TRBV5-1 and TRBJ2-7; D perhaps matches TRBD1 (5 bases). There are 15 residues in the CDR3. Germline values: CDR1 SGHRS, CDR2 YFSETQ. Trimming cost V 5 bases and J 2 bases, with 17 bases left between them.

This clone has only one observation. This chain joins TRBV5-1 and TRBJ1-2; 7 nucleotides match TRBD1. Germline V gene data show CDR1 as SGHRS and CDR2 as YFSETQ. The CDR3 is made up of 15 amino acids. V lost 4 bases and J lost 7; bases outside the gene matches: 13. The CDR3 nucleotides read TGCGCCAGCAGCCCCGGGACAGCTGATATCGGTGGCTACACCTTC. Residues: CASSPGTADIGGYTF.

The rearrangement links TRBV6-1 to TRBJ2-1; no reliable D call. Trimming left V 6 bases short and J 4 bases short, with 4 bases between. In germline, CDR1 is MNHNS, CDR2 SASEGT. The CDR3 has 11 amino acids. CDR3 in DNA: TGTGCCAGCAGACAATACAATGAGCAGTTCTTC. Translated, it gives CASRQYNEQFF.

This chain joins TRBV5-1 and TRBJ2-7, with 14 nucleotides matching TRBD2. With 8 bases clipped from V and 2 bases from J, the junction kept 9 bases outside the gene matches. In germline, CDR1 is SGHRS, CDR2 YFSETQ. The CDR3 is made up of 16 amino acids. DNA of the CDR3: TGCGCCAGTACCGGGACTAGCGGGAGCATGCCCTACGAGCAGTACTTC. Encoded protein: CASTGTSGSMPYEQYF.

The genes are TRBV11-1 and TRBJ1-1; the D is unclear. V lost 5 bases, J lost 6 bases, and 13 bases lay in between. CDR1 and CDR2 from the germline V gene are SGHAT and FQDESV (reference sequence). The CDR3 is made up of 13 amino acids. CDR3 residues: CASSARRESEAFF. CDR3 bases: TGTGCCAGCAGCGCGAGGCGGGAATCTGAAGCTTTCTTT.

The V gene is TRBV19, the J gene TRBJ2-5; 7 nucleotides match TRBD1. The J call may be incorrect, as the DNA end agrees better with TRBJ2-7. This CDR3 is 14 amino acids long. In germline, CDR1 is LNHDA, CDR2 SQIVND (reference sequence). The CDR3 is CASSIARGPYEQYF. CDR3 nucleotide sequence: TGTGCCAGTAGTATCGCGAGGGGGCCATACGAGCAGTACTTC.

This chain links TRBV6-1 with TRBJ2-3; 11 bases are a match to TRBD2. The CDR3 spans 14 residues. Germline V gives CDR1 MNHNS, CDR2 SASEGT. The trim removed 4 bases at V and 5 bases at J, leaving 2 bases unmatched. CDR3 DNA: TGTGCCAGCAGTGCGCTAGCGGGAGGAGATACGCAGTATTTT. It is translated as CASSALAGGDTQYF.

V is TRBV7-3 and J is TRBJ1-1, with a tentative D call TRBD1 (5 bases). CDR3 length: 16 amino acids. Trimming removed 1 base from V and 0 bases from J, with 12 bases in between. CDR1 is SGHTA, CDR2 FQGTGA, per germline. The CDR3 DNA follows: TGTGCCAGCAGCTTAAGCAGGGCTAAAATGAACACTGAAGCTTTCTTT. Residues: CASSLSRAKMNTEAFF.

V usage is TRBV29-1 and J usage is TRBJ2-7, with D perhaps matching TRBD1 (5 bases). This CDR3 spans 17 amino acids. Trimming removed 6 bases from V and 7 bases from J, with 31 bases in between. Germline V CDR1 and CDR2: SQVTM, ANQGSEA. The CDR3 region is CSVFLAIYTQGRGEQYF. In DNA form, the CDR3 reads TGCAGCGTCTTCCTGGCGATTTACACCCAGGGAAGGGGAGAGCAGTACTTC.

This chain uses TRBV4-2 with TRBJ1-2, with D perhaps TRBD1 (6 bases). V gave up 4 bases and J gave up 2 bases, with 20 bases separating them. Germline values: CDR1 LGHNA, CDR2 YNFKEQ. This CDR3 comprises 17 residues. CDR3 amino acids: CASSLYAEDSANYGYTF. DNA of the CDR3: TGTGCCAGCAGCCTATACGCGGAGGACAGTGCAAACTATGGCTACACCTTC.

The gene calls are TRBV19 and TRBJ2-5; D unclear. This CDR3 spans 17 amino acids. Trimming left V 2 bases short and J 5 bases short, with 21 bases between. CDR1 and CDR2 (germline): LNHDA, SQIVND (reference sequence). The CDR3 bases are TGTGCCAGTAGTATATCTTTGGGGATGAGTGGTTGGGAGACCCAGTACTTC. Translating gives CASSISLGMSGWETQYF.

This rearrangement joins TRBV10-1 to TRBJ2-1; perhaps TRBD2 as D (6 bases). V lost 4 bases and J 9 bases, leaving 22 bases between the germline ends. Germline V gives CDR1 WNHNN, CDR2 SYGVQD (reference sequence). The CDR3 spans 16 residues. CDR3 protein: CASSASIGGVGAEQFF. As DNA, the CDR3 is TGCGCCAGCAGTGCGAGTATAGGCGGGGTGGGTGCTGAGCAGTTCTTC.

The rearrangement uses TRBV4-1 and TRBJ2-3; D is perhaps TRBD2 (7 bases). V was shortened by 0 bases and J by 5 bases, with 9 bases between the two germline ends. Germline V gene data show CDR1 as MGHRA and CDR2 as YSYEKL. The CDR3 has 14 amino acids. CDR3 residues: CASSQEGGRDTQYF. The CDR3 nucleotides read TGCGCCAGCAGCCAAGAGGGGGGGCGAGATACGCAGTATTTT.

This chain uses TRBV18 with TRBJ2-5; perhaps TRBD2 as D (6 bases). The V end lost 1 base, the J end lost 4 bases, and 7 bases lay between the germline ends. The CDR3 contains 13 residues. Germline CDR1 reads KGHSH; CDR2 reads LQKENI. The CDR3 reads CASSPLGGETQYF. The DNA for the CDR3 is TGTGCCAGCTCACCACTGGGAGGAGAGACCCAGTACTTC.

This chain links TRBV4-2 with TRBJ2-7; TRBD1 aligns across 9 bases. CDR1 and CDR2 from the germline V gene are LGHNA and YNFKEQ. The CDR3 consists of 16 residues. V shed 3 bases and J 7 bases; nucleotides not matched to a gene: 13. The CDR3 region has the DNA TGTGCCAGCAGCCATACACAGGGACAGGGTGTGGGGGAGCAGTACTTC. It codes for CASSHTQGQGVGEQYF.

This chain uses TRBV5-1 with TRBJ1-3, with D perhaps TRBD1 (5 bases). Trimming removed 1 base from V and 2 bases from J, with 7 bases in between. Germline V lookup: CDR1 SGHRS, CDR2 YFSETQ. This CDR3 is built from 14 residues. The CDR3 reads CASSLWDPGNTIYF. The CDR3 DNA sequence: TGCGCCAGCAGCTTGTGGGACCCTGGAAACACCATATATTTT.

The chain has TRBV7-3 and TRBJ2-5; D is perhaps TRBD2 (6 bases). The CDR3 is made up of 14 amino acids. CDR1 and CDR2 (germline): SGHTA, FQGTGA. V was trimmed by 4 bases and J by 2 bases, leaving 11 bases between them. The CDR3 reads CASSSGGWQETQYF. As DNA, the CDR3 is TGTGCCAGCAGCTCCGGGGGTTGGCAAGAGACCCAGTACTTC.